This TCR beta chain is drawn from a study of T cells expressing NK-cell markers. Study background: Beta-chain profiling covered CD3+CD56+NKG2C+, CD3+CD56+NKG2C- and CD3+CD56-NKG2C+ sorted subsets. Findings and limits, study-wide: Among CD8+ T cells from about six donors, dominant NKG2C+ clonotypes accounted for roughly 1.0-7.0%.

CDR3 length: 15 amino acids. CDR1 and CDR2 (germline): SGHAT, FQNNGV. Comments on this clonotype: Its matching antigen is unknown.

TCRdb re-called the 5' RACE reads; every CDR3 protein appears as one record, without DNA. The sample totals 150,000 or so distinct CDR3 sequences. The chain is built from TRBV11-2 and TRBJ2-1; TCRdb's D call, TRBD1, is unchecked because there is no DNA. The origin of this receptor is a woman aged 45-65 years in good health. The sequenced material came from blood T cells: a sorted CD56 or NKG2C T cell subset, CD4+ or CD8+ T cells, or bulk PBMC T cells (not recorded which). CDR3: CASHETGDYFNEQFF.